This TCR beta chain was identified in a study of shared clonotypes between healthy human individuals. The assay ran at deep level. Investigators spread the genomic DNA of each subset evenly over several immunoSEQ plates. Here immunoSEQ multiplex PCR was the method, and the copy in TCRdb shows in-frame clones only, minus some. The sample includes approximately 1,500,000 clones, 95% to 97% of them seen just once. The CDR3 consists of 16 residues. Per germline, CDR1 KGHSH and CDR2 LQKENI. The V and J ends lost 6 bases and 2 bases respectively, with 18 bases between them. Study-wide results and limits: Sharing of clonotypes among donors was expected to vary with sequencing depth.

With regard to this clone: Its antigen is unidentified.

The sequenced sample was naive CD4+ T cells sorted from blood. As for subset: CD45RA+ positively selected. The clonotype originates from a young man in good health. The rearrangement uses TRBV18 and TRBJ2-3; D unresolved. CDR3 amino acids: CASSLDPLVITDTQYF. CDR3 nucleotide sequence: TGTGCCAGCTCGCTAGACCCCCTAGTCATCACAGATACGCAGTATTTT.